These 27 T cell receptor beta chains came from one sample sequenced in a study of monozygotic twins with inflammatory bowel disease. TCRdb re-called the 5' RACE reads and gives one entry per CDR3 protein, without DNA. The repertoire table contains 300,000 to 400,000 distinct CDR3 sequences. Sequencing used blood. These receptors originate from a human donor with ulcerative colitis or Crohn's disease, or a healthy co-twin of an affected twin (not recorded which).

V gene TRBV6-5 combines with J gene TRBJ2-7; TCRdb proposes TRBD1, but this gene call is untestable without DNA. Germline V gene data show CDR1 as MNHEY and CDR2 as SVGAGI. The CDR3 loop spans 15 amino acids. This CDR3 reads CASSYSRGTTAEQYF.

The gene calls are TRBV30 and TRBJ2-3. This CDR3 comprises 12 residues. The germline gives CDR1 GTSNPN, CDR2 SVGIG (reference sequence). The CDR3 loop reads CAWGRSVDTQYF.

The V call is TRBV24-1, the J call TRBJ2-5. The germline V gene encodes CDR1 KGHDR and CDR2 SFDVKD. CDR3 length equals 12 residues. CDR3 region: CATSDPEETQYF.

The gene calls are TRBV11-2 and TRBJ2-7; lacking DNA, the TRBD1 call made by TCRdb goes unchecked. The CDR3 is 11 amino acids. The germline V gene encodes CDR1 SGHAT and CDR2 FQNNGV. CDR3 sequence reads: CASSALYEQYF.

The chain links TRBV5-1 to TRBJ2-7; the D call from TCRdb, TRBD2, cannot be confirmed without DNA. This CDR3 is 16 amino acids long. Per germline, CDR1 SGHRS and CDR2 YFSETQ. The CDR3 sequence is CASSLAPSGITREQYF.

CDR3 amino acids: CATSRVVGSSTGELFF. This rearrangement joins TRBV15 to TRBJ2-2; the TCRdb D gene call, TRBD2, has no DNA to confirm it. This CDR3 region has 16 residues. Germline CDR1 is LNHNV and CDR2 is YYDKDF (reference sequence).

CDR3 region: CASSWTSGGANEQFF. The V call is TRBV5-5, the J call TRBJ2-1; TCRdb calls TRBD2, which cannot be checked without DNA. Germline V gene sequence: CDR1 SGHKS, CDR2 YYEKEE (reference sequence). The CDR3 contains 15 residues.

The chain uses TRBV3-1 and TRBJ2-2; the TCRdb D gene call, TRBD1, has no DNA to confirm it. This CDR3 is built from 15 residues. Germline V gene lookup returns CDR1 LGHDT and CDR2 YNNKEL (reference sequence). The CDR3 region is CASSHGQGPLGELFF.

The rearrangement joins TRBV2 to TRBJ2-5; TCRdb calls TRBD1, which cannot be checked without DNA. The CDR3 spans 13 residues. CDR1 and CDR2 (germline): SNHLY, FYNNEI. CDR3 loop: CASSRDREETQYF.

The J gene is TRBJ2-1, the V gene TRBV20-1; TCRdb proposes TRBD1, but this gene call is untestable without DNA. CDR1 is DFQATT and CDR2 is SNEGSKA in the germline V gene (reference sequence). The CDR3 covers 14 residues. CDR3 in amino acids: CSAPGGGDYNEQFF.

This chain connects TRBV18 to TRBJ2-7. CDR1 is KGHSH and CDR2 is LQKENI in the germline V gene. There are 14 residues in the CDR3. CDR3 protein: CASSPPAAYYEQYF.

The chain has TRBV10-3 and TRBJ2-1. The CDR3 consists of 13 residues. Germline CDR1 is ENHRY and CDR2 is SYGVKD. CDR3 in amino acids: CAATNQPRNEQFF.

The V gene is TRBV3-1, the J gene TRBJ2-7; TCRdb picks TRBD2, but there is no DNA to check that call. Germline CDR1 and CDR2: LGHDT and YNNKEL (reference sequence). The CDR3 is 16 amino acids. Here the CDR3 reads CASSQDWLSGPYEQYF.

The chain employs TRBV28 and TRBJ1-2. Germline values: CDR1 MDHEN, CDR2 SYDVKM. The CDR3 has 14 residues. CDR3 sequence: CASSLRTDFYGYTF.

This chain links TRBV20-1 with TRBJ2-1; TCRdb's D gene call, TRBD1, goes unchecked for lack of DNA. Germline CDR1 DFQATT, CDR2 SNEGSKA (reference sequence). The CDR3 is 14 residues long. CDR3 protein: CSARGGQGAYEQFF.

CDR3 in amino acids: CASSLDRGFGGYEQYF. V and J are TRBV11-2 and TRBJ2-7; TCRdb selects TRBD1, and the lack of DNA leaves this call unchecked. This CDR3 has 16 amino acids. Germline values: CDR1 SGHAT, CDR2 FQNNGV.

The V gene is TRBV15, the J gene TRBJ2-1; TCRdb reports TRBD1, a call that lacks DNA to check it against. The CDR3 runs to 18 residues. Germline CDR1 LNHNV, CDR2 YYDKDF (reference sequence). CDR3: CATSGTSGTGVPYNEQFF.

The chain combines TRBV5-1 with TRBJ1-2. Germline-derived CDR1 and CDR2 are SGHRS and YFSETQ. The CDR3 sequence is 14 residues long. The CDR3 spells CASSLSVVDYGYTF.

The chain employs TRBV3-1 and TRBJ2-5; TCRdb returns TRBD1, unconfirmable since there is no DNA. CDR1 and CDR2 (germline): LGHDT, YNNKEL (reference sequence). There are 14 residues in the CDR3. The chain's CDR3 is CASRDRNLQETQYF.

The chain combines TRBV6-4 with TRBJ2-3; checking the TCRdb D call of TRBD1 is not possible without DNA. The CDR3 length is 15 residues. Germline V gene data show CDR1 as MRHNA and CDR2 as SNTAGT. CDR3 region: CATTVGVPSTDTQYF.

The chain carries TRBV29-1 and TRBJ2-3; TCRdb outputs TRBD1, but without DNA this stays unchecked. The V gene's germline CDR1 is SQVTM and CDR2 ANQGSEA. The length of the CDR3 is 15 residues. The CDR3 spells CSVVRERTSTDTQYF.

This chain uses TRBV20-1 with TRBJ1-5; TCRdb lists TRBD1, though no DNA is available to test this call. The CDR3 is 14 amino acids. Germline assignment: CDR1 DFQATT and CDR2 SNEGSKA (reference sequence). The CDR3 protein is CSARVPRGDQPQHF.

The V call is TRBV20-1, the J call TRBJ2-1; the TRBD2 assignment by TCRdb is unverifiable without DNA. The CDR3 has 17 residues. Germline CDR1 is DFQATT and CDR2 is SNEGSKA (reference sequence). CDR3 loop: CSARSPRLAGAFYEQFF.

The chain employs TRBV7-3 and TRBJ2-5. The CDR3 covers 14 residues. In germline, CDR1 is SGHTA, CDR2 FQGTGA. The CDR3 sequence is CASSLGSMTETQYF.

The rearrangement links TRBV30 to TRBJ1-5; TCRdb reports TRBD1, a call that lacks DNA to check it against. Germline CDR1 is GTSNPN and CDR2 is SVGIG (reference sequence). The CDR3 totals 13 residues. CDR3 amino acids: CAWSDSWYQPQHF.

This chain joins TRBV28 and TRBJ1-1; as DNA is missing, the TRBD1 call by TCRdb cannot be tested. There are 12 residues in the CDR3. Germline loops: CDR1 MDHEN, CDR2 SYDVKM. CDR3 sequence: CASSWGETEGFF.

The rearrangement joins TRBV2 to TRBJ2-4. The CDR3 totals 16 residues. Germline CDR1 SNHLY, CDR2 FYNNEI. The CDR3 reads CASSEGAGLAKNIQYF.